The 26 T cell receptor beta chains listed next were all sequenced from one sample in a study of early T cells in non-severe SARS-CoV-2 infection. Each CDR3 protein is one row after TCRdb ran MiXCR on the 5' RACE reads. Altogether just over 65,000 distinct CDR3 sequences are present, around 14% being singletons, with the ten largest covering roughly 8.3%. Material for sequencing was whole blood. The receptors shown here come from an adult who was a healthcare worker with PCR-confirmed SARS-CoV-2 infection or an uninfected control (not recorded which).

In this sample, this clonotype turned up many times. The chain has TRBV20-1 and TRBJ2-5; 8 bases align to TRBD1. Germline lookup yields CDR1 DFQATT and CDR2 SNEGSKA (reference sequence). Trimming cost V 5 bases and J 5 bases; bases outside gene matches: 16. CDR3 length equals 16 residues. CDR3 DNA: TGCAGTGCTGCGCGGGACAGGTCCGGTATGGGTGAGACCCAGTACTTC. Protein: CSAARDRSGMGETQYF.

This clonotype was observed a handful of times. This chain uses TRBV10-2 with TRBJ2-7, with 10 positions matching TRBD2. V lost 4 bases to trimming and J lost 9 bases; unmatched junction nucleotides: 6. CDR3 length equals 13 residues. CDR1 is WSHSY and CDR2 is SAAADI in the germline V gene. Here the CDR3 reads CASSGLAGAGQYF. In DNA form, the CDR3 reads TGCGCCAGCAGTGGTCTAGCGGGAGCGGGGCAGTACTTC.

The sample holds a few counts of this clonotype. V is TRBV28 and J is TRBJ1-5; D not resolved. CDR3 length: 11 amino acids. Trimming pared 3 bases from V and 16 bases from J, leaving 13 bases between. Germline loops: CDR1 MDHEN, CDR2 SYDVKM. CDR3 DNA sequence: TGTGCCAGCAGTTTGGAGTACCACACCCATTTT. Its protein product is CASSLEYHTHF.

There are many counts of this clonotype. The chain has TRBV20-1 and TRBJ2-3; D gene ambiguous. The CDR3 extends over 15 amino acids. Germline loops: CDR1 DFQATT, CDR2 SNEGSKA (reference sequence). The V end was cut by 0 bases, the J end by 2 bases, with 12 bases between. The CDR3 DNA is TGCAGTGCTAGAGATCGGGCTGTATCCACAGATACGCAGTATTTT. It codes for CSARDRAVSTDTQYF.

This clonotype was counted between two and nine times. The gene calls are TRBV12-3 or TRBV12-4 and TRBJ1-5, with D possibly matching TRBD1 (5 bases). The CDR3 totals 15 residues. V was shortened by 7 bases and J by 2 bases, with 15 bases between the two germline ends. In nucleotides, the CDR3 is TGTGCCAGCAATCCCGACAGTAGAGGCAATCAGCCCCAGCATTTT. Translated: CASNPDSRGNQPQHF.

A word on this clonotype: A much larger clone differs from this one at a single base, so this may be a read error. V is TRBV12-3 or TRBV12-4 and J is TRBJ2-1; 7 bases are shared with TRBD1. This CDR3 has 16 residues. The CDR3 reads CAGSSPGQVFSGEQFF. CDR3 coding DNA: TGTGCCGGCAGTAGCCCCGGACAGGTTTTTTCGGGTGAGCAGTTCTTC.

This clonotype was counted ten times or more. The chain uses TRBV6-6 and TRBJ2-7, with D possibly being TRBD1 or TRBD2 (5 bases each). V lost 5 bases and J 5 bases, leaving 10 bases between the germline ends. Per germline, CDR1 MNHNY and CDR2 SVGAGI (reference sequence). The CDR3 sequence is 12 residues long. The DNA for the CDR3 is TGTGCCAGCAGTCCGCGAGGGGACGAGCAGTACTTC. Amino acids: CASSPRGDEQYF.

This clonotype was counted only a few times. At one of its ends the junction is not consistent with the germline gene, which may arise from a read error. This rearrangement joins TRBV3-1 to TRBJ2-5, with D maybe TRBD2 (7 bases). CDR1 is LGHDT, CDR2 YNNKEL, per germline (reference sequence). This CDR3 region has 12 residues. The CDR3 DNA follows: TGTGCCAGCAGCCAAGGTGCGGGGGCCCCAAACTTC. This encodes CASSQGAGAPNF.

Ten or more counts support this clonotype. The chain carries TRBV5-6 and TRBJ2-1; possible D gene TRBD2, 6 bases. Germline lookup yields CDR1 SGHDT and CDR2 YYEEEE. The CDR3 has 14 residues. Trimming removed 1 base from V and 3 bases from J, with 8 bases in between. The CDR3 region is CASSLTGVYNEQFF. DNA of the CDR3: TGTGCCAGCAGCTTGACGGGAGTCTACAATGAGCAGTTCTTC.

V gene TRBV5-6 combines with J gene TRBJ2-3; tentatively, D is TRBD2 (6 bases). The CDR3 runs to 15 residues. Trimming stripped 0 bases from V and 5 bases from J, with 13 bases between. Per the germline V gene, CDR1 is SGHDT and CDR2 is YYEEEE. Here the CDR3 reads CASSLGVTRRDTQYF. The DNA for the CDR3 is TGTGCCAGCAGCTTGGGGGTGACTAGGAGAGATACGCAGTATTTT.

The chain is built from TRBV20-1 and TRBJ1-3, with D maybe TRBD1 (6 bases). This CDR3 is 14 amino acids long. In germline, CDR1 is DFQATT, CDR2 SNEGSKA (reference sequence). Trimming pared 5 bases from V and 4 bases from J, leaving 15 bases between. The CDR3 bases are TGCAGTGCTTCGCCTCCGGGACAAGGAAACACCATATATTTT. Protein sequence: CSASPPGQGNTIYF.

The CDR3 sequence: CASSSGQGSEQYF. In DNA, the CDR3 is TGCGCCAGCAGCTCGGGACAGGGGAGCGAGCAGTACTTC. The rearrangement joins TRBV5-1 to TRBJ2-7; 10 nucleotides match TRBD1. Germline values: CDR1 SGHRS, CDR2 YFSETQ. There are 13 residues in the CDR3. J was trimmed by 6 bases and V by 3 bases; bases with no gene match: 3. Full variable domain (rest looked up from reference TRBV5-1 and TRBJ2-7): KAGVTQTPRYLIKTRGQQVTLSCSPISGHRSVSWYQQTPGQGLQFLFEYFSETQRNKGNFPGRFSGRQFSNSRSEMNVSTLELGDSALYLCASSSGQGSEQYFGPGTRLTVT.

The J gene is TRBJ1-6, the V gene TRBV12-3 or TRBV12-4, with D maybe TRBD1 (5 bases). CDR3 length: 13 residues. Trimming cost V 6 bases and J 10 bases, with 13 bases left between them. CDR3 in DNA: TGTGCCAGCAGCCCTGGGGGGAGCTCACCCCTCCACTTT. Translation: CASSPGGSSPLHF.

This clonotype appeared a few times. The V call is TRBV19, the J call TRBJ1-3; D is unclear. V lost 7 bases to trimming and J lost 0 bases, with 13 bases between them. From germline, CDR1 is LNHDA and CDR2 SQIVND (reference sequence). The length of the CDR3 is 15 residues. The CDR3 is CASTTTGVSGNTIYF. The CDR3, as DNA: TGTGCCAGTACCACTACCGGGGTCTCTGGAAACACCATATATTTT.

This clonotype was picked up a small number of times. CDR3 protein: CASGEAFF. The CDR3 region has the DNA TGTGCCAGCGGTGAAGCTTTCTTT. This chain joins TRBV28 and TRBJ1-1; D ambiguous. The germline V gene encodes CDR1 MDHEN and CDR2 SYDVKM. The CDR3 is 8 residues long. V shed 8 bases and J shed 7 bases, with 2 bases lying between them.

The chain recombines TRBV7-9 with TRBJ1-2, with TRBD1 matching 8 bases. This CDR3 is built from 15 residues. Trimming removed 4 bases from V and 2 bases from J; junction bases left unmatched: 6. CDR1 SEHNR and CDR2 FQNEAQ come from the germline V gene (reference sequence). The CDR3 reads CASSSYRGTNYGYTF. The CDR3 nucleotides are TGTGCCAGCAGCTCATACAGGGGGACCAACTATGGCTACACCTTC.

This clonotype came up a few times. V gene TRBV25-1 combines with J gene TRBJ2-1; D gene unclear. CDR1 MGHDK and CDR2 SYGVNS come from the germline V gene. CDR3 length: 13 residues. V was cut by 6 bases and J by 4 bases, with 10 bases left in between. This chain's CDR3 is CASRTSQYNEQFF. The CDR3 DNA is TGTGCCAGCAGGACTTCGCAGTACAATGAGCAGTTCTTC.

The J gene is TRBJ1-5, the V gene TRBV5-1; D is perhaps TRBD1 (6 bases). The V gene lost 0 bases and the J gene lost 6 bases, with 13 bases spanning the gap. This CDR3 contains 15 residues. CDR1 is SGHRS and CDR2 is YFSETQ in the germline V gene. This CDR3 reads CASSLAGERSQPQHF. CDR3 coding DNA: TGCGCCAGCAGCTTGGCAGGGGAACGGAGTCAGCCCCAGCATTTT.

In its sample, this clonotype was seen a few times. The chain carries TRBV7-3 and TRBJ2-1, with TRBD2 matching over 11 bases. Looked up from germline, CDR1 is SGHTA and CDR2 is FQGTGA. The CDR3 runs to 15 residues. J was trimmed by 8 bases and V by 5 bases; bases with no gene match: 8. Here the CDR3 reads CASSPIAGGRDEQFF. Written as DNA, the CDR3 is TGTGCCAGCAGCCCTATAGCGGGAGGGCGGGATGAGCAGTTCTTC.

This chain links TRBV10-3 with TRBJ2-7; D call uncertain. Deletions cut 10 bases from V and 3 bases from J, with 22 bases between. Germline CDR1 reads ENHRY; CDR2 reads SYGVKD. The CDR3 loop spans 15 amino acids. The CDR3, as DNA: TGTGCCACCCTAGGTGACCGGCCTCTCGACTACGAGCAGTACTTC. Translation: CATLGDRPLDYEQYF.

Only a few counts were recorded for this clonotype. V gene TRBV5-4 combines with J gene TRBJ2-5, with 7 bases fitting TRBD2. Germline lookup yields CDR1 SGHNT and CDR2 YYREEE (reference sequence). The CDR3 runs 15 residues. Unmatched junction bases numbered 7, after V lost 4 bases and J lost 1 base. The CDR3, as DNA: TGTGCCAGCAGCCAGGGACTAACCATCCAAGAGACCCAGTACTTC. It specifies CASSQGLTIQETQYF.

The gene calls are TRBV12-3 or TRBV12-4 and TRBJ2-7, with D perhaps matching TRBD2 (5 bases). V was trimmed by 6 bases and J by 4 bases, leaving 19 bases between them. This CDR3 comprises 15 residues. The DNA of the CDR3 is TGTGCCAGCAGCTTCGGCGGGCTAGCATTATACGAGCAGTACTTC. Translating it yields CASSFGGLALYEQYF.

Only a few counts were recorded for this clonotype. The DNA of the CDR3 is TGCAGTGCTACAGACGCGTCAGGCAGTGAGTACGAGCAGTACTTC. Protein product: CSATDASGSEYEQYF. The chain joins TRBV20-1 to TRBJ2-7; D not certain. V was pared by 4 bases and J by 4 bases, with 20 bases between. Germline CDR1 and CDR2: DFQATT and SNEGSKA (reference sequence). The CDR3 runs 15 residues.

This clonotype was found many times. The chain is built from TRBV7-6 and TRBJ1-6; D gene uncertain. Germline V gene sequence: CDR1 SGHVS, CDR2 FNYEAQ. The V end was cut by 1 base, the J end by 6 bases, with 7 bases between. The CDR3 covers 14 residues. The chain's CDR3 is CASSLGQFNSPLHF. The CDR3 DNA reads as TGTGCCAGCAGCTTAGGCCAGTTTAATTCACCCCTCCACTTT.

This clonotype was detected a few times. CDR3 coding DNA: TGCGCCAGCGGTCGGACAGGAGGGGCAGATACGCAGTATTTT. It specifies CASGRTGGADTQYF. The chain employs TRBV5-1 and TRBJ2-3; D is perhaps TRBD1 (7 bases). The V end lost 7 bases, the J end lost 4 bases, and 16 bases lay between the germline ends. Germline V gene sequence: CDR1 SGHRS, CDR2 YFSETQ. The CDR3 covers 14 residues.

The chain has TRBV28 and TRBJ1-1; the D gene is possibly TRBD1 (5 bases). This CDR3 contains 15 residues. Trimming removed 6 bases from V and 1 base from J, with 15 bases in between. Germline assignment: CDR1 MDHEN and CDR2 SYDVKM. The CDR3 nucleotides are TGTGCCAGCAGGCCCCCGGGACGATCGAACACTGAAGCTTTCTTT. This sequence encodes CASRPPGRSNTEAFF.